This T cell receptor (beta chain) was sequenced during a study of IL-17A CD8 T cells in psoriatic arthritis synovium. For context, the study as a whole: The study aimed to define the phenotype, molecular profile and function of synovial IL-17A+CD8+ T cells in psoriatic arthritis pathogenesis.

The V end loses 7 bases and the J end loses 4 bases, and a stretch of 13 bases separates them. CDR1 and CDR2 were assigned from the germline V gene (reference sequence) as LNHDA and SQIVND. Taken from cysteine to phenylalanine, the CDR3 has 13 residues. Solely the CDR3 DNA is kept, with 39 bases framed from the first base. After DNA extraction (Qiagen), TCRbeta V-D-J rearrangements were amplified in a bias-controlled manner and then sequenced at high throughput (immunoSEQ; Adaptive Biotech). In the paper's pipeline: The immunoSEQ Analyzer platform was used for sequence-level analysis of productive sequences. Clonality was calculated as 1 minus Pielou's evenness, so values run from 0 (highly polyclonal) up to 1 (monoclonal). The Morisita index, ranging from 0 (no similarity) to 1 (complete similarity), was used to quantify repertoire overlap between subsets. Drawn from immuneACCESS, this table holds only the in-frame rearrangements with V and J called that TCRdb kept. Clones are partly lost; checked studies trace under half to an unresolved V gene and leave the rest unexplained. V, J and clone size were drawn from that table, and D and trimming were deduced from the DNA. The sample includes more than 2,000 clones, with approximately 68% observed a single time. The ten biggest clones cover around 15% of the sample.

As for this clone: There is no known antigen for this receptor. Base qualities are not recorded, but no much larger clone differs from it by a single base.

CD3+ T cells were isolated magnetically, stimulated for roughly 1.5 hours with PMA and ionomycin, and then labeled using IL-17A and IFNgamma cytokine secretion assays. Synovial fluid effusions were drawn from actively inflamed joints of patients with psoriatic arthritis. Memory CD8+ T cells in synovial fluid were sorted patient by patient into Tc17 (IL-17A+) cells, bulk memory cells and Tc1 (IL-17A-IFNgamma+) cells in order to compare their TCR repertoires. The psoriatic arthritis patients fulfilled the Classification of Psoriatic Arthritis Study Group (CASPAR) criteria. Cytokine-secreting cells were counterstained with viability dye and anti-CD3, CD8, CD14 and CD4 antibodies and sorted on a BD FACSAria. In a few patients with psoriatic arthritis, sorted CD8+ T cell subsets from synovial fluid were put through TCRbeta sequencing. After isolation with Lymphoprep, synovial fluid mononuclear cells were cryopreserved in liquid nitrogen until use. About 50% fetal calf serum and roughly 10% dimethyl sulfoxide were contained in the cryopreservation medium.

Paper-wide results and their limitations: Cells were obtained from synovial fluid rather than synovial tissue, because no psoriatic arthritis synovial tissue samples were available. Only a few patients were covered by TCR sequencing, and this limited sample size was acknowledged by the authors. Although most synovial CD8+ subsets stayed polyclonal, some individual clones made up over 4% of the repertoire. In a couple of patients, many Tc17 clones were shared with the synovial Tc1 population, giving Morisita overlap indices above 0.75.

The chain was built from TRBV19 and TRBJ1-2; a tentative D call is TRBD1 (6 bases match). Sequences were obtained from IFN-gamma+ CD8+ T cells from synovial fluid. The sample's cell subset or site label, decoded: IL-17A-IFNgamma+ memory CD8+ (Tc1) cells. The sequence was obtained from a human donor with psoriatic arthritis. CDR3 sequence: CASTKNRVYGYTF. The nucleotide sequence reads as follows: TGTGCCAGTACCAAAAACAGGGTCTATGGCTACACCTTC.